This TCR beta chain came from a study of identical twins. TCRdb independently ran MiXCR on the 5' RACE reads; one entry per CDR3 protein. The data hold under 250,000 distinct CDR3 sequences, with 7.5% observed a single time. This clonotype showed up just a few times. V lost 6 bases and J 0 bases, leaving 6 bases between the germline ends. Looked up from germline, CDR1 is MNHNS and CDR2 is SASEGT. This CDR3 has 14 residues. Another study also made use of these data, one on yellow fever vaccine responses in identical twins. This second report adds: Reported findings indicate that twins' vaccine T cell responses seemed partially convergent, partially personalized.

This clonotype originated in a woman under 30 in good health. Sequencing was carried out using memory (CD45RO+) T cells sorted from blood. The J gene is TRBJ2-6, the V gene TRBV6-1; D is perhaps TRBD1 or TRBD2 (5 bases each). The CDR3 sequence: CASSGTSGANVLTF. The CDR3 nucleotides read TGTGCCAGCAGCGGGACCTCTGGGGCCAACGTCCTGACTTTC.